Listed below are T cell receptor beta chains from one sample, sequenced in a study of T and B cells in COVID-19 patients. TCRdb passed the multiplex PCR reads through MiXCR, listing each CDR3 protein once. Of roughly 15,000 distinct CDR3 sequences in the sample, 25% to 30% are singletons; the top ten hold over 1%. The sequencing input was blood. Source of these receptors: a human donor who had recovered from COVID-19. CDR3s include the opening cysteine and the closing phenylalanine or tryptophan. The order of the fields is clone size, J gene, D gene, V gene, CDR3 protein, CDR3 DNA. D genes are given only for firm matches. Clone size, where shown, is once, few, many, or a class for clones that have expanded.

abundance: NA
j_gene: TRBJ2-7
d_gene: TRBD2
v_gene: TRBV29-1
CDR3aa: CSVVVLAGGPTSYEQYF
CDR3nt: TGCAGCGTGGTAGTTCTAGCGGGAGGGCCGACAAGCTACGAGCAGTACTTC

abundance: medium-sized
j_gene: TRBJ2-6
d_gene: NA
v_gene: TRBV19
CDR3aa: CASATSQLGGANVLTF
CDR3nt: TGTGCCAGTGCTACTTCCCAACTCGGTGGGGCCAACGTCCTGACTTTC

abundance: medium-sized
j_gene: TRBJ2-7
d_gene: TRBD1
v_gene: TRBV19
CDR3aa: CASSIGGQTSYEQYF
CDR3nt: TGTGCCAGTAGTATAGGGGGACAGACATCCTACGAGCAGTACTTC

abundance: few
j_gene: TRBJ1-1
d_gene: NA
v_gene: TRBV19
CDR3aa: CASRYRNTEAFF
CDR3nt: TGTGCCAGTAGGTACAGAAACACTGAAGCTTTCTTT

abundance: few
j_gene: TRBJ1-5
d_gene: NA
v_gene: TRBV19
CDR3aa: CASRKGIGQPQHF
CDR3nt: TGTGCCAGTAGAAAGGGTATCGGTCAGCCCCAGCATTTT

abundance: many
j_gene: TRBJ1-6
d_gene: NA
v_gene: TRBV5-4
CDR3aa: CASSLVGGSPLHF
CDR3nt: TGTGCCAGCAGCTTGGTGGGGGGTTCACCCCTCCACTTT

abundance: NA
j_gene: TRBJ2-4
d_gene: NA
v_gene: TRBV5-1
CDR3aa: CATQPRQISKKYF
CDR3nt: TGTGCCACCCAACCTAGACAGATTTCCAAAAAGTACTTC

abundance: NA
j_gene: TRBJ2-7
d_gene: TRBD1
v_gene: TRBV30
CDR3aa: CAWSRDRGRYEQYF
CDR3nt: TGTGCCTGGAGTAGAGACAGGGGGCGCTACGAGCAGTACTTC

abundance: few
j_gene: TRBJ1-1
d_gene: NA
v_gene: TRBV12-3/TRBV12-4
CDR3aa: CASSLARTQAFF
CDR3nt: TGTGCCAGCAGTTTAGCTCGGACACAAGCTTTCTTT

abundance: few
j_gene: TRBJ2-1
d_gene: TRBD2
v_gene: TRBV6-4
CDR3aa: CASSDSSGGANEQFF
CDR3nt: TGTGCCAGCAGTGACTCTAGCGGGGGGGCCAATGAGCAGTTCTTC